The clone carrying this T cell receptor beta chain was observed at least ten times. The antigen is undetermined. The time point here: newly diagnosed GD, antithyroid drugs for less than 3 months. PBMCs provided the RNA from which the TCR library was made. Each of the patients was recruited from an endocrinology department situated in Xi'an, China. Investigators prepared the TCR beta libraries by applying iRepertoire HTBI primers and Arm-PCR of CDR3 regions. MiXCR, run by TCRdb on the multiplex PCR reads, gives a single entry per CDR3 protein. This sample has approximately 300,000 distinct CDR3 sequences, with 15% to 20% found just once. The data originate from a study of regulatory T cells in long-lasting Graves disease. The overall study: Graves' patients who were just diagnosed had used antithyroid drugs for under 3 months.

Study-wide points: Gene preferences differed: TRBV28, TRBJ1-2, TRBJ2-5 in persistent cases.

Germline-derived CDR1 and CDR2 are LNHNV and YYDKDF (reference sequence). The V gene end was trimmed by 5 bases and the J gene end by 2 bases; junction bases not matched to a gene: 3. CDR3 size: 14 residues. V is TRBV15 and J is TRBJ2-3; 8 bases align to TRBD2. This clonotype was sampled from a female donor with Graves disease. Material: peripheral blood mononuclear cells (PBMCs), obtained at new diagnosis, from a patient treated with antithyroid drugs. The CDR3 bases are TGTGCCACCAGCGTTAGCGGGGCCACAGATACGCAGTATTTT. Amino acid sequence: CATSVSGATDTQYF.